The T cell receptor beta chain under discussion was sequenced for a study of early stage breast cancer tumors. On the study more broadly: The ER+/PR+/HER2- tumors included seven or eight ductal and a handful of lobular carcinomas.

Regarding the study as a whole: Tumor and normal breast were distinguished via blood comparison in 14 of 16 patients. Tumors had roughly 2.4-fold higher T cell density and higher clonality than adjacent normal breast tissue. Functional markers like CD4, CD8 and FOXP3 were missed in bulk sequencing.

Points on this clone: The antigen is not known.

Only in-frame clones appear in the TCRdb table, and some are missing; sequencing was by immunoSEQ multiplex PCR. The sample includes 35,000 to 45,000 clones, approximately 69% of them seen just once. What was sequenced was blood. The TCR was taken from a person aged 55 to 75 with breast cancer.

The CDR3 region is CAISDPIAGVNNEQFF. For the CDR3, the DNA is TGTGCCATCAGTGACCCCATAGCGGGAGTTAACAATGAGCAGTTCTTC. The rearrangement uses TRBV10-3 and TRBJ2-1, with 9 bases aligning to TRBD2. This CDR3 spans 16 amino acids. The germline CDR1 and CDR2 sequences are ENHRY and SYGVKD. V shed 3 bases, J shed 5 bases, and the junction held 8 bases outside the gene matches.